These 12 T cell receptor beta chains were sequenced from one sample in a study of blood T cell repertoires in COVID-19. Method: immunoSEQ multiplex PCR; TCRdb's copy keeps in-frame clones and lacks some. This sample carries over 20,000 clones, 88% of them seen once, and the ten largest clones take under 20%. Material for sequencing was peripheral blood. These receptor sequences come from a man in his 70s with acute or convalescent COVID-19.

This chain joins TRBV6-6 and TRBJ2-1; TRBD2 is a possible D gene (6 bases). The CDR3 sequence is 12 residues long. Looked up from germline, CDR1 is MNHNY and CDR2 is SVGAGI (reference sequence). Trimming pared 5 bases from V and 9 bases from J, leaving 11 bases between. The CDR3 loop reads CASSQYGGEQFF. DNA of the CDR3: TGTGCCAGCAGTCAATACGGGGGTGAGCAGTTCTTC.

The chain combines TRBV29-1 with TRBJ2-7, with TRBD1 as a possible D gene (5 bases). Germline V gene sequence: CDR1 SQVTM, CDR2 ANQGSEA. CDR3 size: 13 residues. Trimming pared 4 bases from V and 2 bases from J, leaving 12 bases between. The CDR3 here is CSVGPDRTYEQYF. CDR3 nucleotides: TGCAGCGTTGGTCCTGACAGAACCTACGAGCAGTACTTC.

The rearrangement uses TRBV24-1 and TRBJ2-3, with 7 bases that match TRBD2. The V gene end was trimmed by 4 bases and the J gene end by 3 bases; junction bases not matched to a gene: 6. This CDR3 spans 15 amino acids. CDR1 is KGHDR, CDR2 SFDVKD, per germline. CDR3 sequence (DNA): TGTGCCACCAGTGAGGCGGGAGTTCGTACAGATACGCAGTATTTT. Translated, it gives CATSEAGVRTDTQYF.

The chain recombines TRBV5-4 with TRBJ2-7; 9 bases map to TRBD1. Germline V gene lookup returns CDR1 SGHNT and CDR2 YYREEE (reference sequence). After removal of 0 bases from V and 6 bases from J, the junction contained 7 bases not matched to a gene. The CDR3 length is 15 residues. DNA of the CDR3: TGTGCCAGCAGCTTGGCACAGGGGGCTAGGGGCGAGCAGTACTTC. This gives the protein CASSLAQGARGEQYF.

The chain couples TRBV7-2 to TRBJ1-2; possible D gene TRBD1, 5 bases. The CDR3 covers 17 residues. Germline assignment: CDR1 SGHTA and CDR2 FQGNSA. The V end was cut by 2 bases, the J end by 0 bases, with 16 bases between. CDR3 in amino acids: CASSLNGPGTSNYGYTF. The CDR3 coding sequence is TGTGCCAGCAGCTTAAACGGTCCAGGGACTTCTAACTATGGCTACACCTTC.

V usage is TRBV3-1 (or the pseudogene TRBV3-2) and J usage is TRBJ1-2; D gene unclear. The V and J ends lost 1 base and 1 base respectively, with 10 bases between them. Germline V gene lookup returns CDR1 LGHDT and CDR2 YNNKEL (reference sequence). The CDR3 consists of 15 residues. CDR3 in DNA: TGTGCCAGCAGCCAAGGTGCCGTACTTAACTATGGCTACACCTTC. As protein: CASSQGAVLNYGYTF.

The chain's CDR3 is CASSLPLAGTSSTDTQYF. CDR3 bases: TGTGCCAGCAGCTTGCCGCTAGCGGGAACTTCTAGCACAGATACGCAGTATTTT. V is TRBV5-4 and J is TRBJ2-3; 9 bases fit TRBD2. The CDR3 contains 18 residues. The V gene end was trimmed by 1 base and the J gene end by 0 bases; junction bases not matched to a gene: 9. Germline values: CDR1 SGHNT, CDR2 YYREEE (reference sequence).

CDR3 DNA sequence: TGTGCCAGTAGGACACGGACTAACCCAAAATACGAGCAGTTCTTC. Encoded protein: CASRTRTNPKYEQFF. V gene TRBV19 combines with J gene TRBJ2-1, with a possible D match to TRBD2 (6 bases). V lost 6 bases to trimming and J lost 10 bases, with 22 bases between them. Per the germline V gene, CDR1 is LNHDA and CDR2 is SQIVND (reference sequence). CDR3 length: 15 amino acids.

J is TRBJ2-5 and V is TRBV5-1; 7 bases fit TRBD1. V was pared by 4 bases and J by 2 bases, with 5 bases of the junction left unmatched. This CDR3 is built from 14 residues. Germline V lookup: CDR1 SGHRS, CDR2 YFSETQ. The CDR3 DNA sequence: TGCGCCAGCAGCGGGGGACAGCTACAAGAGACCCAGTACTTC. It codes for CASSGGQLQETQYF.

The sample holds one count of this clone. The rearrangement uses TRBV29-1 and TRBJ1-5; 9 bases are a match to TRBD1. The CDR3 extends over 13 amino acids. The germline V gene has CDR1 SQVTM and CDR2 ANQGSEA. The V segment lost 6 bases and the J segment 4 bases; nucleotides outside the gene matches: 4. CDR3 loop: CSVGDRENQPQHF. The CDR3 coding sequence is TGCAGCGTCGGGGACAGGGAGAATCAGCCCCAGCATTTT. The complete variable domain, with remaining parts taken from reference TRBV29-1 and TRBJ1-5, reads SAVISQKPSRDICQRGTSLTIQCQVDSQVTMMFWYRQQPGQSLTLIATANQGSEATYESGFVIDKFPISRPNLTFSTLTVSNMSPEDSSIYLCSVGDRENQPQHFGDGTRLSIL.

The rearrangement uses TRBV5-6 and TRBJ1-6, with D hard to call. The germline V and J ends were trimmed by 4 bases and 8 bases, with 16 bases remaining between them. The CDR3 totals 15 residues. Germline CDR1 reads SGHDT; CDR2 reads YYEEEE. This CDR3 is CASSPARKADSPLHF. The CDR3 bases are TGTGCCAGCAGCCCGGCTAGAAAAGCAGATTCACCCCTCCACTTT.

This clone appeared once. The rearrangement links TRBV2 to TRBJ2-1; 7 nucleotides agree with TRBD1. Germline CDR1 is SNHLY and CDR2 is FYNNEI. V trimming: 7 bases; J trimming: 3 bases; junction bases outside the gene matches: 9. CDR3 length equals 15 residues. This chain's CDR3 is CASTEQGSGYNEQFF. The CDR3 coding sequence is TGTGCCAGCACCGAACAGGGGAGCGGCTACAATGAGCAGTTCTTC.